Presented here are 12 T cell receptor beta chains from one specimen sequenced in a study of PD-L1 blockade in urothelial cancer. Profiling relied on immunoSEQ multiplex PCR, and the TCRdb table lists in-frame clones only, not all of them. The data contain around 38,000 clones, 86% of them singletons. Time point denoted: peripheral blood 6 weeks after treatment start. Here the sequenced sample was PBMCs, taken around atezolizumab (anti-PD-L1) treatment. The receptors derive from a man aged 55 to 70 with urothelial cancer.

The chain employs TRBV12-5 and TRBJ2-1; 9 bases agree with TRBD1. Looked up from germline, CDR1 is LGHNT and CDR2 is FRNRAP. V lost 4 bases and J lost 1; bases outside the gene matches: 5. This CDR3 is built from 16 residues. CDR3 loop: CASGSLGTGSYNEQFF. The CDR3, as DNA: TGTGCTAGTGGTTCCCTGGGGACAGGGTCCTACAATGAGCAGTTCTTC.

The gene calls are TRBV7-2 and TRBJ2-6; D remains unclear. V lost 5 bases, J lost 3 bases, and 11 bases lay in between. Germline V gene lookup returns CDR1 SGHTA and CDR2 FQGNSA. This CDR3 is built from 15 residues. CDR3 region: CASSLVGRGANVLTF. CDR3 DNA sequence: TGTGCCAGCAGCCTAGTTGGGCGTGGGGCCAACGTCCTGACTTTC.

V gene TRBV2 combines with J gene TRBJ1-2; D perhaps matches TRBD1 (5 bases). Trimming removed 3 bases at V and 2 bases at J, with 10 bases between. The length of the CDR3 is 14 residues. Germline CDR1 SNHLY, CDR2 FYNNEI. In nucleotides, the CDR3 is TGTGCCAGCAGTGACGACCGGGGGAACTATGGCTACACCTTC. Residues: CASSDDRGNYGYTF.

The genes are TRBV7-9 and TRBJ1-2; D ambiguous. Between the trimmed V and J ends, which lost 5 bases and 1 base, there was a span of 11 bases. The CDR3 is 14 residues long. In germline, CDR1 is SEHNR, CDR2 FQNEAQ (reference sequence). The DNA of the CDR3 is TGTGCCAGCAGCCCAGCGTCCTATAACTATGGCTACACCTTC. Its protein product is CASSPASYNYGYTF.

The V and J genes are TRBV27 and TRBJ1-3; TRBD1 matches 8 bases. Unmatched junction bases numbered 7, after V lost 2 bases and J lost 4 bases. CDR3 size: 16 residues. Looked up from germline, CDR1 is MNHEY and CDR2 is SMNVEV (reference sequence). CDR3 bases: TGTGCCAGCAGTTTACGCACAGGGGGAACGGGAAACACCATATATTTT. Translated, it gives CASSLRTGGTGNTIYF.

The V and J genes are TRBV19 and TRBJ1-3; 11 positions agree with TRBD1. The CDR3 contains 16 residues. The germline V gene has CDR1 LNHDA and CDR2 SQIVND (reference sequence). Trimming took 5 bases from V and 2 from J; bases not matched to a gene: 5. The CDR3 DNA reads TGTGCCAGTAGTCCCCGGACAGGGGGCCCTGGAAACACCATATATTTT. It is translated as CASSPRTGGPGNTIYF.

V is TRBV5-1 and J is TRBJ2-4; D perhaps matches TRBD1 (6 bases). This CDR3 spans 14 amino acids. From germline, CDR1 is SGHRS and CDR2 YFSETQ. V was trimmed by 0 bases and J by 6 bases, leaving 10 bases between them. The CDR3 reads CASSLVRGANIQYF. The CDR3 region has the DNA TGCGCCAGCAGCTTGGTCAGGGGAGCAAACATTCAGTACTTC. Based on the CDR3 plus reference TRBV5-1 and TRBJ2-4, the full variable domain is KAGVTQTPRYLIKTRGQQVTLSCSPISGHRSVSWYQQTPGQGLQFLFEYFSETQRNKGNFPGRFSGRQFSNSRSEMNVSTLELGDSALYLCASSLVRGANIQYFGAGTRLSVL.

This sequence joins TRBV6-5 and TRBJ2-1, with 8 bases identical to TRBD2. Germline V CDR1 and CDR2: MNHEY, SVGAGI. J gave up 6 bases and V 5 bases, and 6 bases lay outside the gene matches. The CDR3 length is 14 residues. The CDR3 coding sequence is TGTGCCAGCAGTCGGGGGGGGCCCACCAATGAGCAGTTCTTC. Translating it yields CASSRGGPTNEQFF.

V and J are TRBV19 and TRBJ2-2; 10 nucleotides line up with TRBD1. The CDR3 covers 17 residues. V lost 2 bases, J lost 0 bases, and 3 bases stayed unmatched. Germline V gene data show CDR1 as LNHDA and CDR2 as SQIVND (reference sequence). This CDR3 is CASSIYGTGANTGELFF. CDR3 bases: TGTGCCAGTAGTATATACGGGACAGGGGCGAACACCGGGGAGCTGTTTTTT. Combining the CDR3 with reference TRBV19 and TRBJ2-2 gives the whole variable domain DGGITQSPKYLFRKEGQNVTLSCEQNLNHDAMYWYRQDPGQGLRLIYYSQIVNDFQKGDIAEGYSVSREKKESFPLTVTSAQKNPTAFYLCASSIYGTGANTGELFFGEGSRLTVL.

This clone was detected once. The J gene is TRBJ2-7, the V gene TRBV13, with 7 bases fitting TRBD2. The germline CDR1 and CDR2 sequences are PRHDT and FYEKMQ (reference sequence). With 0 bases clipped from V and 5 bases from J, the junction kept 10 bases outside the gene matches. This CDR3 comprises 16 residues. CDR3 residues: CASSLGEWEGHHEQYF. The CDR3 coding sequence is TGTGCCAGCAGCTTAGGCGAGTGGGAGGGCCATCACGAGCAGTACTTC. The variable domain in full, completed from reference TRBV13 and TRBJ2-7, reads AAGVIQSPRHLIKEKRETATLKCYPIPRHDTVYWYQQGPGQDPQFLISFYEKMQSDKGSIPDRFSAQQFSDYHSELNMSSLELGDSALYFCASSLGEWEGHHEQYFGPGTRLTVT.

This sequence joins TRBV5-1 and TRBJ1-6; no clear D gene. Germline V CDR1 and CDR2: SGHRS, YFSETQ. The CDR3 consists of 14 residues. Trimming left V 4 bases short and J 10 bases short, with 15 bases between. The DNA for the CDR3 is TGCGCCAGCAGCGGGGTGTTACCGGGGTCACCCCTCCACTTT. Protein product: CASSGVLPGSPLHF.

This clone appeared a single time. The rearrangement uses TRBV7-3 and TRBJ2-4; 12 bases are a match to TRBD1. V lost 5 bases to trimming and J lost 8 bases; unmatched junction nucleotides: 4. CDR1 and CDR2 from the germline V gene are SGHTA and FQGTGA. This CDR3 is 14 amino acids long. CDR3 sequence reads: CASSQGQGADIQYF. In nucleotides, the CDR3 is TGTGCCAGCAGCCAGGGACAGGGGGCCGACATTCAGTACTTC. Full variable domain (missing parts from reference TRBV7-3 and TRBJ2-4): GAGVSQTPSNKVTEKGKYVELRCDPISGHTALYWYRQSLGQGPEFLIYFQGTGAADDSGLPNDRFFAVRPEGSVSTLKIQRTERGDSAVYLCASSQGQGADIQYFGAGTRLSVL.